This entry lists 30 T cell receptor beta chains sequenced from one sample in a study of CD8 T cells in ankylosing spondylitis (dated by TCRdb to 2016 to 2017). These receptors' targets are unknown. Broader findings and caveats from the paper: A TCR beta motif of several highly homologous amino acid variants appeared characteristic of blood from ankylosing spondylitis patients.

The library relied on 5' RACE. Sequencing instrument: Illumina HiSeq 2500. TCRdb reprocessing: public reads trimmed at Q25 with fastp, clones called with MiXCR, in-frame beta chains kept. Each entry is one CDR3 protein sequence, shown with its most common DNA and genes. The sample table contains around 540,000 distinct CDR3 sequences; only one count was recorded for approximately 12% of them. Almost 7% of the sample goes to the ten largest clones. The specimen was blood, either unsorted or a sorted T cell fraction (not recorded which). The origin of the receptors is a male donor with ankylosing spondylitis.

The genes are TRBV11-3 and TRBJ2-2; TRBD1 aligns across 7 bases. This CDR3 is 14 amino acids long. CDR1 SGHNT and CDR2 YENEEA come from the germline V gene. Unmatched junction bases numbered 7, after V lost 5 bases and J lost 7 bases. The CDR3 region is CASSRQGSGGELFF. The CDR3 nucleotides read TGTGCCAGCAGCCGACAGGGCTCGGGCGGGGAGCTGTTTTTT.

The chain combines TRBV7-8 with TRBJ2-2; no reliable D call. The CDR3 runs 14 residues. Germline loops: CDR1 SGHVS, CDR2 FQNEAQ. V was trimmed by 5 bases and J by 6 bases, leaving 13 bases between them. DNA of the CDR3: TGTGCCAGCAGCCCCCTAAGGAGCTCCGGGGAGCTGTTTTTT. It translates to CASSPLRSSGELFF.

The chain couples TRBV29-1 to TRBJ1-1; D uncertain. The germline V gene has CDR1 SQVTM and CDR2 ANQGSEA. The CDR3 extends over 13 amino acids. V dropped 3 bases and J dropped 0 bases, with 8 bases sitting between them. The CDR3 reads CSVERPMNTEAFF. The CDR3 DNA follows: TGCAGCGTTGAGCGGCCGATGAACACTGAAGCTTTCTTT.

This clonotype occurred a few times. The V and J genes are TRBV4-2 and TRBJ2-3; 10 bases match TRBD2. Germline CDR1 LGHNA, CDR2 YNFKEQ. This CDR3 has 17 residues. Trimming cost V 3 bases and J 0 bases; bases outside gene matches: 6. CDR3 protein: CASSQGLAGVSTDTQYF. The CDR3 nucleotides are TGTGCCAGCAGCCAGGGGCTAGCGGGAGTTAGCACAGATACGCAGTATTTT.

This clonotype was seen more than once but under ten times. The CDR3 nucleotides read TGCAGTGCTAGAGATCGGGTCTCCTTCCCCGGGGAGCTGTTTTTT. This sequence encodes CSARDRVSFPGELFF. The chain employs TRBV20-1 and TRBJ2-2; D not resolved. The germline CDR1 and CDR2 sequences are DFQATT and SNEGSKA (reference sequence). The CDR3 sequence is 15 residues long. Deletions cut 0 bases from V and 6 bases from J, with 14 bases between.

This clonotype came up many times. CDR3 DNA: TGTGCCAGCGCAGCGTATAGCAATCAGCCCCAGCATTTT. Translated, it gives CASAAYSNQPQHF. The gene calls are TRBV12-3 or TRBV12-4 and TRBJ1-5, with D unresolved. V lost 8 bases and J lost 0, with 8 bases in between. CDR3 length equals 13 residues.

V gene TRBV7-2 combines with J gene TRBJ2-7, with D possibly being TRBD2 (6 bases). CDR1 is SGHTA, CDR2 FQGNSA, per germline. This CDR3 comprises 14 residues. Trimming removed 6 bases at V and 1 base at J, with 13 bases between. CDR3 amino acids: CASRSLAESYEQYV. CDR3 nucleotides: TGTGCCAGCAGATCTTTAGCGGAGTCCTACGAGCAGTACGTC.

This clonotype was seen more than once but under ten times. V and J are TRBV3-1 and TRBJ2-7; the D is unclear. With 3 bases removed from V and 2 bases from J, the gap between germline ends came to 14 bases. The CDR3 is 15 amino acids. Germline CDR1 reads LGHDT; CDR2 reads YNNKEL (reference sequence). The CDR3 spells CASSHSDGEAYEQYF. The CDR3 DNA is TGTGCCAGCAGCCATTCTGACGGCGAGGCCTACGAGCAGTACTTC.

A few counts support this clonotype. V and J are TRBV4-2 and TRBJ1-2; 9 nucleotides align to TRBD1. The CDR3 extends over 15 amino acids. The germline V gene has CDR1 LGHNA and CDR2 YNFKEQ. The V segment lost 1 base and the J segment 5 bases; nucleotides outside the gene matches: 5. The CDR3 reads CASSQGTGEQYGYTF. The CDR3 DNA sequence: TGTGCCAGCAGCCAAGGGACAGGGGAGCAATATGGCTACACCTTC.

For the CDR3, the DNA is TGTGCCATCAGTGTTTCGAGCTGGGGCAACGTCCTGACTTTC. It translates to CAISVSSWGNVLTF. The chain couples TRBV10-3 to TRBJ2-6; D is unclear. The germline V gene encodes CDR1 ENHRY and CDR2 SYGVKD. Trimming stripped 4 bases from V and 9 bases from J, with 13 bases between. This CDR3 is 14 amino acids long.

In its sample, this clonotype was seen a few times. This rearrangement joins TRBV7-9 to TRBJ2-1; no definite D call. The CDR3 is made up of 14 amino acids. The germline V and J ends were trimmed by 6 bases and 8 bases, with 17 bases remaining between them. In germline, CDR1 is SEHNR, CDR2 FQNEAQ (reference sequence). The CDR3 spells CASSSPPEKDEQFF. As DNA, the CDR3 is TGTGCCAGCAGTTCCCCACCAGAGAAAGATGAGCAGTTCTTC.

The chain joins TRBV2 to TRBJ2-1; TRBD1 matches at 9 bases. Losses at the gene ends were 7 bases for V and 5 bases for J; bases not matched to a gene: 9. Germline-derived CDR1 and CDR2 are SNHLY and FYNNEI. The CDR3 is made up of 15 amino acids. The CDR3 is CASMDRGAPDNEQFF. The CDR3 DNA follows: TGTGCCAGCATGGACAGGGGCGCTCCCGACAATGAGCAGTTCTTC.

The rearrangement uses TRBV7-7 and TRBJ2-1; TRBD2 agrees at 8 bases. After removal of 2 bases from V and 9 bases from J, the junction contained 6 bases not matched to a gene. The CDR3 spans 14 residues. The germline V gene encodes CDR1 SSHAT and CDR2 FNYEAQ (reference sequence). The CDR3 sequence: CASSLSGRGSEQFF. CDR3 in DNA: TGTGCCAGCAGCTTAAGCGGGAGAGGGAGTGAGCAGTTCTTC.

The chain uses TRBV14 and TRBJ2-1, with D possibly called TRBD1 or TRBD2 (5 bases each). Trimming stripped 0 bases from V and 4 bases from J, with 7 bases between. The CDR3 has 14 residues. Germline V gene data show CDR1 as SGHDN and CDR2 as FVKESK. Written as DNA, the CDR3 is TGTGCCAGCAGCCAAGATGGGGGTTACAATGAGCAGTTCTTC. As protein: CASSQDGGYNEQFF.

This clonotype was counted only a few times. The chain combines TRBV5-6 with TRBJ1-2, with D maybe TRBD1 (5 bases). V was cut by 4 bases and J by 3 bases, with 7 bases left in between. The CDR3 is 12 residues long. Germline V CDR1 and CDR2: SGHDT, YYEEEE. CDR3 residues: CASSTRDYGYTF. CDR3 bases: TGTGCCAGCAGCACCAGGGACTATGGCTACACCTTC.

A few counts support this clonotype. The chain uses TRBV29-1 and TRBJ2-7, with unresolved D. Germline V gives CDR1 SQVTM, CDR2 ANQGSEA. V lost 1 base to trimming and J lost 7 bases, with 17 bases between them. There are 14 residues in the CDR3. CDR3 amino acids: CSVEAPPSCREQYV. The CDR3 nucleotides are TGCAGCGTTGAAGCCCCCCCCTCCTGTCGGGAGCAGTACGTC.

This clonotype was seen at least ten times. V usage is TRBV9 and J usage is TRBJ1-3, with 10 bases aligning to TRBD1. Trimming at V came to 0 bases and at J to 2 bases, leaving 2 bases not matched to a gene. In germline, CDR1 is SGDLS, CDR2 YYNGEE. CDR3 size: 16 residues. This CDR3 reads CASSVGQGATGNTIYF. CDR3 DNA: TGTGCCAGCAGCGTAGGACAGGGGGCTACTGGAAACACCATATATTTT. Drawing the rest from reference TRBV9 and TRBJ1-3, the complete variable domain is DSGVTQTPKHLITATGQRVTLRCSPRSGDLSVYWYQQSLDQGLQFLIQYYNGEERAKGNILERFSAQQFPDLHSELNLSSLELGDSALYFCASSVGQGATGNTIYFGEGSWLTVV.

V is TRBV29-1 and J is TRBJ2-3, with D possibly TRBD2 on 5 matching bases. The CDR3 runs 11 residues. Germline V gene data show CDR1 as SQVTM and CDR2 as ANQGSEA. Between the trimmed V and J ends, which lost 7 bases and 1 base, there was a span of 6 bases. CDR3 amino acids: CSAGGTDTQYF. CDR3 nucleotide sequence: TGCAGCGCCGGGGGCACAGATACGCAGTATTTT.

The CDR3 loop is CASSMGQANYEQYF. The DNA for the CDR3 is TGTGCCAGTAGTATGGGACAGGCTAATTACGAGCAGTACTTC. V and J are TRBV19 and TRBJ2-7, with 8 bases fitting TRBD1. This CDR3 is built from 14 residues. Trimming took 3 bases from V and 4 from J; bases not matched to a gene: 5. The germline CDR1 and CDR2 sequences are LNHDA and SQIVND (reference sequence).

V gene TRBV5-1 combines with J gene TRBJ2-2, with TRBD1 matching 7 bases. CDR1 SGHRS and CDR2 YFSETQ come from the germline V gene. V gave up 4 bases and J gave up 5 bases; unmatched junction bases: 8. The CDR3 totals 15 residues. The CDR3 DNA follows: TGCGCCAGCAGCGCTGTATCGGGACAGACCGGGGAGCTGTTTTTT. Encoded protein: CASSAVSGQTGELFF.

This clonotype was recorded at least ten times. The V call is TRBV2, the J call TRBJ2-1, with 10 positions matching TRBD1. The CDR3 has 13 amino acids. V lost 4 bases to trimming and J lost 7 bases; unmatched junction nucleotides: 1. CDR1 and CDR2 (germline): SNHLY, FYNNEI. DNA for the CDR3: TGTGCCAGCAGTGGGACAGGGGGAAATGAGCAGTTCTTC. Translated, it gives CASSGTGGNEQFF.

This clonotype was detected a few times. The rearrangement links TRBV11-2 to TRBJ2-3; 12 bases match TRBD2. Germline trimming cut 6 bases from V and 1 base from J; bases unmatched to any gene: 5. In germline, CDR1 is SGHAT, CDR2 FQNNGV. The length of the CDR3 is 16 residues. DNA for the CDR3: TGTGCCAGCAGTTATAGACTAGCGGGAGGCACAGATACGCAGTATTTT. Translation gives CASSYRLAGGTDTQYF.

The chain joins TRBV18 to TRBJ2-3; D is uncertain. CDR1 is KGHSH and CDR2 is LQKENI in the germline V gene. This CDR3 is 15 amino acids long. Trimming shortened V by 4 bases and J by 1 base, and 12 bases separated the two germline ends. DNA for the CDR3: TGTGCCAGCTCACAGGAGCCAACAGGCACAGATACGCAGTATTTT. Translating it yields CASSQEPTGTDTQYF. Based on the CDR3 plus reference TRBV18 and TRBJ2-3, the full variable domain is NAGVMQNPRHLVRRRGQEARLRCSPMKGHSHVYWYRQLPEEGLKFMVYLQKENIIDESGMPKERFSAEFPKEGPSILRIQQVVRGDSAAYFCASSQEPTGTDTQYFGPGTRLTVL.

This clonotype came up a few times. The rearrangement uses TRBV5-1 and TRBJ1-4; no clear D gene. From germline, CDR1 is SGHRS and CDR2 YFSETQ. The V end was cut by 2 bases, the J end by 0 bases, with 8 bases between. The CDR3 covers 15 residues. The DNA for the CDR3 is TGCGCCAGCAGCTTTCAGAGGGCAACTAATGAAAAACTGTTTTTT. This translates into CASSFQRATNEKLFF.

This chain uses TRBV7-8 with TRBJ2-7; D unresolved. This CDR3 has 16 residues. V lost 2 bases and J lost 0, with 14 bases in between. Germline CDR1 reads SGHVS; CDR2 reads FQNEAQ. The CDR3 bases are TGTGCCAGCAGCTTACGGTCGGCTACAAGCTCCTACGAGCAGTACTTC. It codes for CASSLRSATSSYEQYF. Full variable domain (missing parts from reference TRBV7-8 and TRBJ2-7): GAGVSQSPRYKVAKRGQDVALRCDPISGHVSLFWYQQALGQGPEFLTYFQNEAQLDKSGLPSDRFFAERPEGSVSTLKIQRTQQEDSAVYLCASSLRSATSSYEQYFGPGTRLTVT.

This clonotype was seen at least ten times. The chain uses TRBV7-9 and TRBJ1-2; D not resolved. Deletions cut 0 bases from V and 8 bases from J, with 4 bases between. Germline V CDR1 and CDR2: SEHNR, FQNEAQ (reference sequence). The CDR3 is made up of 11 amino acids. The CDR3 coding sequence is TGTGCCAGCAGCTTAGCCCGCGGCTACACCTTC. Protein product: CASSLARGYTF.

This clonotype has a count of ten or more. This chain uses TRBV29-1 with TRBJ2-1; 10 nucleotides agree with TRBD1. Germline loops: CDR1 SQVTM, CDR2 ANQGSEA. The CDR3 loop spans 12 amino acids. V lost 6 bases and J lost 7; bases outside the gene matches: 3. The DNA of the CDR3 is TGCAGCGTCCGGACAGGGGGGAATGAGCAGTTCTTC. Its translation is CSVRTGGNEQFF.

This clonotype was observed at least ten times. The J gene is TRBJ2-1, the V gene TRBV3-1; 8 nucleotides align to TRBD2. The length of the CDR3 is 17 residues. The V gene's germline CDR1 is LGHDT and CDR2 YNNKEL (reference sequence). Trimming at V came to 4 bases and at J to 6 bases, leaving 14 bases not matched to a gene. CDR3 sequence (DNA): TGTGCCAGCAGCCGAACCTTGTGGGGACTAGGGCCCAATGAGCAGTTCTTC. It specifies CASSRTLWGLGPNEQFF.

J is TRBJ2-5 and V is TRBV6-1, with a tentative D call TRBD2 (6 bases). Looked up from germline, CDR1 is MNHNS and CDR2 is SASEGT. CDR3 length equals 15 residues. V lost 5 bases to trimming and J lost 1 base, with 14 bases between them. CDR3 amino acids: CASSPQAGLQETQYF. In DNA, the CDR3 is TGTGCCAGCAGTCCTCAAGCGGGCCTCCAAGAGACCCAGTACTTC.

V usage is TRBV27 and J usage is TRBJ2-6; D unclear. The CDR3 spans 15 residues. From germline, CDR1 is MNHEY and CDR2 SMNVEV (reference sequence). Trimming took off 3 bases at V and 1 base at J, with 7 bases between the two ends. The CDR3 reads CASSFWSSGANVLTF. DNA of the CDR3: TGTGCCAGCAGTTTCTGGTCTTCTGGGGCCAACGTCCTGACTTTC.